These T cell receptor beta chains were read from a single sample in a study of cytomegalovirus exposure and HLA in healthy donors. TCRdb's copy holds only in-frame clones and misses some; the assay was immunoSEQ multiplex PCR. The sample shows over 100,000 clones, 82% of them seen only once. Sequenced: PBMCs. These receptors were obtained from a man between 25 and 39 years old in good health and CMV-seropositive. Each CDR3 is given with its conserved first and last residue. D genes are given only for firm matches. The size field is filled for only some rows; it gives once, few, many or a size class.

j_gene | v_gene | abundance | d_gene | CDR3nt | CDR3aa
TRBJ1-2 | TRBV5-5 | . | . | TGTGCCAGCAGTCCGGGGGACTATGGCTACACCTTC | CASSPGDYGYTF
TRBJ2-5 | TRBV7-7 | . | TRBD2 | TGTGCCAGCAGCTTAGACCGAGCAGCGGGGGGTCACGAGACCCAGTACTTC | CASSLDRAAGGHETQYF
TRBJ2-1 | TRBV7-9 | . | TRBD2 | TGTGCCGCTACCGGGACTAGCGCCTACAATGAGCAGTTCTTC | CAATGTSAYNEQFF
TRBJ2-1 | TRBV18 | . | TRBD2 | TGTGCCAGCTCAAGTTGGACTAGCGGAAAACGATACAATGAGCAGTTCTTC | CASSSWTSGKRYNEQFF
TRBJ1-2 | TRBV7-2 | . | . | TGTGCCAGCAGCTTAGCAGGAGCGTACTATGGCTACACCTTC | CASSLAGAYYGYTF
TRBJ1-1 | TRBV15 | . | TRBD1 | TGTGCCACCAGCAGAGGAGGACAGGGAGACATGAACACTGAAGCTTTCTTT | CATSRGGQGDMNTEAFF
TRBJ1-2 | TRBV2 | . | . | TGTGCCAGCAGTCTACAGGGCCCTAACTATGGCTACACCTTC | CASSLQGPNYGYTF
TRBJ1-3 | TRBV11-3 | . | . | TGTGCCAGCAGCTTAAGGGGCCCTGGAAACACCATATATTTT | CASSLRGPGNTIYF
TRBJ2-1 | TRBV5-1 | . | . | TGCGCCAGCAGCTTGGTGGTACGGGGGTTCAATGAGCAGTTCTTC | CASSLVVRGFNEQFF
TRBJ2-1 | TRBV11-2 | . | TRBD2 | TGTGCCAGCAGCCCGCCGACTAGCGGGGGGTTCAACAATGAGCAGTTCTTC | CASSPPTSGGFNNEQFF
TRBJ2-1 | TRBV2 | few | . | TGTGCCAGCACGTACAATGAGCAGTTCTTC | CASTYNEQFF
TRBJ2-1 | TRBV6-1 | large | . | TGTGCCAGCAGTGACAGGGCGACCTACAATGAGCAGTTCTTC | CASSDRATYNEQFF
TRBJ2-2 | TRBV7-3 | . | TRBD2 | TGTGCCAGCAGCTACCCGGGAGGGACCGGTACGGGGGAGCTGTTTTTT | CASSYPGGTGTGELFF
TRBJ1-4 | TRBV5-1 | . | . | TGCGCCAGCAGCCTGGATATTCAGGAAAAACTGTTTTTT | CASSLDIQEKLFF
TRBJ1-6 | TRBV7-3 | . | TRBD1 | TGTGCCAGCAGTTACTCGGGACAGGGTGGTGTTTCACCCCTCCACTTT | CASSYSGQGGVSPLHF
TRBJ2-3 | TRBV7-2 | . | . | TGTGCCAGCAGCCCGCAAGGGGGCCGCGGGGTGACAGATACGCAGTATTTT | CASSPQGGRGVTDTQYF
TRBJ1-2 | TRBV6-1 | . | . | TGTGCCAGCAACCTTGGGGAGGACTATGGCTACACCTTC | CASNLGEDYGYTF
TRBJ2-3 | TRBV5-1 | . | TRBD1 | TGCGCCAGCAGCTCGGCCGGGACAGGCAGCTATACGCAGTATTTT | CASSSAGTGSYTQYF
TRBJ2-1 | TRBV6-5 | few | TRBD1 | TGTGCCAGCAGTTACTCCGGGACAGACTACAATGAGCAGTTCTTC | CASSYSGTDYNEQFF
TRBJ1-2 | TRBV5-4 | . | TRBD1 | TGTGCCAGCAGCTTAAAAACAGGGGGCAACTATGGCTACACCTTC | CASSLKTGGNYGYTF
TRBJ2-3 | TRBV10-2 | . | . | TGCGCCAGCAGTGAGCGGTCCTTCCTAGGCACAGATACGCAGTATTTT | CASSERSFLGTDTQYF
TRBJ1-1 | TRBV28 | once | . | TGTGCCAGCAGTTTAGACTTCGGGACGGGACAAGTCGGCACTGAAGCTTTCTTT | CASSLDFGTGQVGTEAFF
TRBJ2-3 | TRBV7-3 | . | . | TGTGCCAGCAGCCCAGGGGGGGATACGCAGTATTTT | CASSPGGDTQYF
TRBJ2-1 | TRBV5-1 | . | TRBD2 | TGCGCCAGCAGAGTCGATGGGACACCGGGACTAGCGGCTTACAATGAGCAGTTCTTC | CASRVDGTPGLAAYNEQFF
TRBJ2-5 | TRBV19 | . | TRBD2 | TGTGCCAGTAGTAAAGGTAGCCGAGCGGGAGCTGGGGAGACCCAGTACTTC | CASSKGSRAGAGETQYF
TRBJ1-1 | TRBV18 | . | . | TGTGCCAGCTCCTTCTCAGGGGCAACGAACACTGAAGCTTTCTTT | CASSFSGATNTEAFF
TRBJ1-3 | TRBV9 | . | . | TGTGCCAGCAGCGTAGGCGGCGGCTCTGGAAACACCATATATTTT | CASSVGGGSGNTIYF
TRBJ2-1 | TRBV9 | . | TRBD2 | TGTGCCAGCAGCTCCACTAGCGGGGGGAGGAATGAGCAGTTCTTC | CASSSTSGGRNEQFF
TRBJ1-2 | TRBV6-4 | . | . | TGTGCCAGCAGTGACTCATGGCGGATTGGTACCCGGGATGGCTACACCTTC | CASSDSWRIGTRDGYTF
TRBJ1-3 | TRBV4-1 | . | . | TGCGCCAGCGGCCAAGATAGCGGGACCGCTGGAAACACCATATATTTT | CASGQDSGTAGNTIYF
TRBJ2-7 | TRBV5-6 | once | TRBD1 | TGTGCCAGCAGTTTTCGCCTGCCGGGACAGGTGAGCTCCTACGAGCAGTACTTC | CASSFRLPGQVSSYEQYF
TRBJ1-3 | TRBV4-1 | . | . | TGCGCCAGCAGCCAAGATGCGGCCTCTGGAAACACCATATATTTT | CASSQDAASGNTIYF
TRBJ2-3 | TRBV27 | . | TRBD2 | TGTGCCAGCAGTCCCAGGACTAGCGGGGGGTCCGGCACAGATACGCAGTATTTT | CASSPRTSGGSGTDTQYF
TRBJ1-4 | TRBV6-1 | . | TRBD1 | TGTGCCAGCAGTGTCGGACAGGGCACTAATGAAAAACTGTTTTTT | CASSVGQGTNEKLFF
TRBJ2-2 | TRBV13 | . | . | TGTGCCAGCATCGGTCGGGGGTCCGGGGAGCTGTTTTTT | CASIGRGSGELFF
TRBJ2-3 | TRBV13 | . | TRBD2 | TGTGCCAGCAGCTTCGGGACTAGCGGCTACACAGATACGCAGTATTTT | CASSFGTSGYTDTQYF
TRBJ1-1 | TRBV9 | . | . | TGTGCCAGCAGCCCCATTACCAGGGGCACTGAAGCTTTCTTT | CASSPITRGTEAFF
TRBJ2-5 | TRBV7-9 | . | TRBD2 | TGTGCCAGCAGCTCGCGGGAGGCCCAGTACTTC | CASSSREAQYF
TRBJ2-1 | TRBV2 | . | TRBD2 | TGTGCCAGCAGCAGGACTAGCTACAATGAGCAGTTCTTC | CASSRTSYNEQFF
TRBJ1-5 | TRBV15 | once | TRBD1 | TGTGCCACCAGCAGAACAGGGGACCCCAATCAGCCCCAGCATTTT | CATSRTGDPNQPQHF
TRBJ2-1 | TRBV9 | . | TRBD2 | TGTGCCAGCAGGCGCGGGACTAGCTACTTCTTC | CASRRGTSYFF
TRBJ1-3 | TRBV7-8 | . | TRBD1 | TGTGCCAGCAGCTTAGCTGTAGGGGGCTTTTTCGGAAACACCATATATTTT | CASSLAVGGFFGNTIYF
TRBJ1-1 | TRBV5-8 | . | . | TGTGCCAGCAGCCGTCAGAGGAGTAGGACAGAAGCTTTCTTT | CASSRQRSRTEAFF
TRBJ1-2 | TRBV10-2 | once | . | TGCGCCAGCAGTATGGACAGCCCGAACTATTATGGCTACACCTTC | CASSMDSPNYYGYTF
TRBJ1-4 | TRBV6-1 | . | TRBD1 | TGTGCCAGCAGTGTCCGGGACAGGGGGGTTAAGCCTAATGAAAAACTGTTTTTT | CASSVRDRGVKPNEKLFF
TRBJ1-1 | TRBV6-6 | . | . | TGTGCCAGCAGTACCCGGGGGGAAGGGAGCACTGAAGCTTTCTTT | CASSTRGEGSTEAFF